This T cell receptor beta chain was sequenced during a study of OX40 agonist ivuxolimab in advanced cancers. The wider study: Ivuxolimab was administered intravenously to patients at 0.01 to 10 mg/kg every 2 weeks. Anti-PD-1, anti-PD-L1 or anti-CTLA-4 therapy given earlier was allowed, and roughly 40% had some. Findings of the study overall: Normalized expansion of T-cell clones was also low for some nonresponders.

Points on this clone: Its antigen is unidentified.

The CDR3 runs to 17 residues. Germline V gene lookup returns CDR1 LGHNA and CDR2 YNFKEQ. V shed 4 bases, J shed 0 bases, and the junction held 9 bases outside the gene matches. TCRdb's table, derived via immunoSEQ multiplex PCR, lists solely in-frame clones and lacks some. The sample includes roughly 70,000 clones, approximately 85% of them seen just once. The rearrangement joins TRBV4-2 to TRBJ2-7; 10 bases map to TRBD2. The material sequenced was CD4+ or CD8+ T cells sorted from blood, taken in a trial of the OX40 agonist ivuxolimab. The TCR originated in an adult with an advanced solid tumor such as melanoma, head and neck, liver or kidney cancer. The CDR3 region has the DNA TGTGCCAGCAGCCCTTTAAGCGGGGGGGAGCTCTCCTACGAGCAGTACTTC. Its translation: CASSPLSGGELSYEQYF.